The entry below gives a single TCR beta chain sequence along with its context. This clonotype has a handful of counts. Its antigen is not yet known. Base qualities were left out, and no much larger clone turns up one base away. The library was made by 5' RACE. The ligated cDNA was amplified in four rounds of PCR with nested alpha and beta constant region primers together with the SP2 primer. For the blood and skin samples, reverse transcription of TCR RNA was done with SuperScript IV along with alpha and beta constant region primers. T4 RNA ligase 1 was used to ligate an oligonucleotide containing the Illumina SP2 primer and a UMI to the 3' end of the cDNA. To prevent hairpin formation, the 12-nucleotide UMI was made up of two random hexamers with an eight-base spacer between them. TCR alpha and beta chain libraries were processed separately from the second PCR onward, with dual indexing for multiplexing. After pooling, the indexed libraries were analyzed by capillary electrophoresis and sequenced on either an Illumina MiSeq or NextSeq. To boost base diversity and improve cluster recognition, PhiX DNA at about 5-7.5% was spiked into the libraries. On the study's bioinformatics: Demultiplexor took UMIs from read 2, joined the UMIs to the TCR sequence from read 1, and separated reads according to sample indices. V and J genes and V-J junctions were identified by Decombinator, and each TCR was assigned a five-part identifier that included V and J deletions. Collapsinator used UMIs to correct sequencing errors and PCR amplification heterogeneity, yielding UMI-based abundance per TCR. Identifiers were converted to nucleotide sequence by CDR3Translator and translated to amino acids, and CDR3 regions were extracted on the basis of terminal motifs. After normalization to the amount of input RNA, the error-corrected alpha and beta TCR counts from blood and from skin were compared. TCRdb applied fastp at Q25 and MiXCR to the public reads, then kept only in-frame beta chains. Records with the same CDR3 protein are collapsed into one entry carrying the most frequent genes and DNA. These V and J calls are TCRdb output, not the study's own analysis. For this sample there are tens of thousands of distinct CDR3 sequences; approximately 6.6% appear just once. The ten largest clonotypes hold 8% to 10% of the sample.

From cysteine to phenylalanine, the CDR3 is 13 amino acids long. CDR3 DNA is the only sequence kept; it has 39 bases, read in frame from the first base. Per the germline V gene, SGHAT is the CDR1 and FQNNGV is the CDR2. The junction carries 8 bases between V and J, which are trimmed by 0 bases and 5 bases respectively. The data originate from a study of naive and memory T cell subsets (dated 2017 in TCRdb). Context from the whole study: According to the figure summarizing the samples, there were roughly ten blood donors, 7 tuberculin skin test biopsies and 3 saline control biopsies. PCR2 was typically a SYBR Green qPCR stopped at a set threshold; low-input samples could instead use end-point PCR (about 6 cycles).

Using 3' ligation of a UMI-containing oligonucleotide to TCR cDNA, the study laid out a robust and sensitive protocol to amplify, sequence and analyze TCRs. For whole blood analysis, about 2.5 ml of peripheral blood was drawn from adult healthy volunteers into Tempus tubes, and RNA was extracted according to the manufacturer's instructions. Total RNA was used without cell sorting and was treated with RQ1 DNase before reverse transcription, with a target input of about 1 to 1000 ng. Libraries were prepared from skin biopsies and whole blood to test how robust the pipeline was in samples where T cells are a minority population. On the study overall, not on this receptor specifically: The RNA-based method was acknowledged to be potentially sensitive to changes in TCR transcripts with T cell activation and differentiation.

The receptor's source is a male donor in good health. Recombination connected TRBV11-2 to TRBJ2-7, with an unclear D gene assignment. The DNA is as follows: TGTGCCAGCAGCTTAGATCCGATAAACGAGCAGTACTTC. Translated, it gives CASSLDPINEQYF.